This is a list of T cell receptor beta chains from one sample in a study of vaccination and CD4 T cells after COVID-19. TCRdb independently ran MiXCR on the PCR reads; one entry per CDR3 protein. The sample records about 15,000 distinct CDR3 sequences, more than 65% being singletons. No antigen is known for these receptors. The sequencing used CD4+ T cells from blood, cultured in vitro, collected after SARS-CoV-2 vaccination. All receptors come from a human donor who received a COVID-19 vaccine. The conserved cysteine and the conserved F or W are not part of the CDR3 here.

CDR3	J	V	length
AISEFGQPQH	TRBJ1-5	TRBV10-3	10
AWSVLRAMNTEAF	TRBJ1-1	TRBV30	13
ASSESRGYRRNYGYT	TRBJ1-2	TRBV2	15
ASGNRVNQPQH	TRBJ1-5	TRBV2	11
SVFTVAGTGSNYGYT	TRBJ1-2	TRBV29-1	15
ASSPRTGGTYEQY	TRBJ2-7	TRBV7-2	13
ASSLGTANYGYT	TRBJ1-2	TRBV7-9	12
SARDRQGLMGAQETQY	TRBJ2-5	TRBV20-1	16
ATSDPDGNQPQH	TRBJ1-5	TRBV24-1	12
ASSYRVEQGARGYT	TRBJ1-2	TRBV6-5	14
AWSPRQGGTQY	TRBJ2-5	TRBV30	11
ASSYPDSPDTQY	TRBJ2-3	TRBV6-5	12